This T cell receptor beta chain was profiled in a study of identifying expanded T cells in peripheral blood. Study-wide results and caveats: Technical replicates showed around 1.1 changed clones; roughly two weeks roughly 16; four weeks 19.

With regard to this clone: What it recognizes is unknown.

Collection occurred without any documented infections or immune events in donors. Here immunoSEQ multiplex PCR was the method, and the copy in TCRdb shows in-frame clones only, minus some. Of tens of thousands of clones listed, roughly 88% were seen once; the top ten hold approximately 5.2%. This CDR3 is 15 amino acids long. Germline loops: CDR1 LNHDA, CDR2 SQIVND (reference sequence). V was cut by 3 bases and J by 6 bases, with 15 bases left in between. The sequenced sample was blood. This chain uses TRBV19 with TRBJ1-5; possible D gene TRBD1, 6 bases. This clonotype originated in a person between 18 and 70 years old in good health. DNA of the CDR3: TGTGCCAGTAGTATGGGGGGAAAGACAGGTCAGCCCCAGCATTTT. It specifies CASSMGGKTGQPQHF.